The 2 T cell receptor beta chains reported below all come from one sample, sequenced in a study of cytomegalovirus exposure and HLA in healthy donors. PCR primers comprised 60 Vbeta and 13 Jbeta primers. Measured with immunoSEQ multiplex PCR; TCRdb has only the in-frame clones, and not every one. The data hold about 190,000 clones, with 79% observed a single time. Specimen: PBMCs. Source of these receptors: a young woman in good health and CMV-seronegative.

This chain connects TRBV5-1 to TRBJ2-7; 7 nucleotides align to TRBD1. This CDR3 comprises 15 residues. V shed 4 bases and J 5 bases; nucleotides not matched to a gene: 12. Per the germline V gene, CDR1 is SGHRS and CDR2 is YFSETQ. The CDR3 DNA follows: TGCGCCAGCAGCCCGGGACAGACTCGCGTCCACGAGCAGTACTTC. Translation: CASSPGQTRVHEQYF.

The rearrangement uses TRBV4-1 and TRBJ2-1; the match to TRBD2 covers 11 bases. Trimming removed 2 bases from V and 7 bases from J; junction bases left unmatched: 4. CDR3 length: 15 residues. CDR1 is MGHRA, CDR2 YSYEKL, per germline. In DNA form, the CDR3 reads TGCGCCAGCAGCCAATCCGGGACTAGCGGTAATGAGCAGTTCTTC. Its translation: CASSQSGTSGNEQFF.